The T cell receptor (beta chain) described here comes from a study of monozygotic twins with inflammatory bowel disease. This CDR3 comprises 15 residues. Per germline, CDR1 LGHNA and CDR2 YSLEER. Broader study findings: The sharing of clonotypes with others was lower in IBD patients than in healthy twins, especially with disease activity. Discrimination among different T cell subtypes was not achievable.

For this clonotype: Its cognate antigen is unknown.

The template-switching step introduced UMIs that carried a 6-nucleotide sample barcode. TCRdb reanalyzed the 5' RACE reads and collapses them to one entry per CDR3 protein, without DNA. The listing records hundreds of thousands of distinct CDR3 sequences. Sequencing was performed on blood. V and J are TRBV4-3 and TRBJ2-7. This clonotype was sampled from a human donor with ulcerative colitis or Crohn's disease, or a healthy co-twin of an affected twin (not recorded which). CDR3 amino acids: CASSQDRVGSYEQYF.